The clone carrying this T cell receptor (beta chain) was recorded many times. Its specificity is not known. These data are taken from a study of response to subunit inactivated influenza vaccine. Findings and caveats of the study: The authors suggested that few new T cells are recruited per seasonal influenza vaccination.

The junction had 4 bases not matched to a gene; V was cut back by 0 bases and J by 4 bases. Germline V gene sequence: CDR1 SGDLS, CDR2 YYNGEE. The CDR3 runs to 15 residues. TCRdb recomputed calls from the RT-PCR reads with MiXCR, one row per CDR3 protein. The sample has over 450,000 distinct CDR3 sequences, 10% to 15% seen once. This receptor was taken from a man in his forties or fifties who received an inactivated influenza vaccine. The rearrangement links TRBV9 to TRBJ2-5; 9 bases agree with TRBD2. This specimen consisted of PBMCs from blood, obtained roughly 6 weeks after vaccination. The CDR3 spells CASSVGSGRGETQYF. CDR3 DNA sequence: TGTGCCAGCAGCGTAGGTAGCGGGAGAGGAGAGACCCAGTACTTC.